The 24 T cell receptor beta chains reported below all come from one sample, sequenced in a study of blood T cell repertoires in COVID-19. Clones were read by immunoSEQ multiplex PCR, and TCRdb kept only the in-frame ones, dropping some. The top ten clones hold approximately 5% of a sample with 300,000 or so clones, approximately 90% of them seen once. Material for sequencing was PBMCs or T cells enriched from blood (not recorded which). Receptors originate from a woman in her 30s who had recovered from COVID-19.

The V call is TRBV21-1, the J call TRBJ1-1. TRBV21-1 is tagged as a pseudogene. The CDR3 contains 15 residues. CDR3 nucleotides: TGTGCCAGCAGCAAATTGCGGGGTGGGGACACTGAAGCTTTCTTT. Its protein product is CASSKLRGGDTEAFF.

This clone was observed a few times. V usage is TRBV6-5 and J usage is TRBJ1-1, with D maybe TRBD1 (5 bases). The germline V gene has CDR1 MNHEY and CDR2 SVGAGI. The V end lost 7 bases, the J end lost 5 bases, and 20 bases lay between the germline ends. This CDR3 contains 15 residues. This CDR3 reads CASIGAGLGLTEAFF. CDR3 DNA sequence: TGTGCCAGCATTGGGGCGGGGCTCGGGCTAACTGAAGCTTTCTTT.

This sequence joins TRBV19 and TRBJ1-2; D call uncertain. The CDR3 spans 14 residues. Germline values: CDR1 LNHDA, CDR2 SQIVND (reference sequence). V lost 5 bases, J lost 4 bases, and 14 bases lay in between. CDR3 residues: CASSPSVASYGYTF. In DNA, the CDR3 is TGTGCCAGTAGTCCGTCTGTAGCTAGCTATGGCTACACCTTC.

The chain has TRBV7-9 and TRBJ2-7; D not resolved. Germline-derived CDR1 and CDR2 are SEHNR and FQNEAQ (reference sequence). CDR3 size: 12 residues. V lost 5 bases, J lost 7 bases, and 12 bases lay in between. CDR3 sequence (DNA): TGTGCCAGCAGCCCATCTGCGGTGGAGCAGTACTTC. Translating it yields CASSPSAVEQYF.

The chain carries TRBV3-1 (or the pseudogene TRBV3-2) and TRBJ1-1; weak D call: TRBD1 (5 bases). Between the trimmed V and J ends, which lost 4 bases and 6 bases, there was a span of 18 bases. This CDR3 contains 15 residues. Germline-derived CDR1 and CDR2 are LGHDT and YNNKEL (reference sequence). In DNA, the CDR3 is TGTGCCAGCAGCCCCACGCGGGGGGGGGTCGCTGAAGCTTTCTTT. This encodes CASSPTRGGVAEAFF.

This clone appeared a few times. The V gene is TRBV18, the J gene TRBJ2-7; TRBD2 matches 7 bases. CDR1 is KGHSH, CDR2 LQKENI, per germline. The CDR3 sequence is 15 residues long. V lost 6 bases and J lost 3; bases outside the gene matches: 11. The CDR3 spells CASSPPGRGNYEQYF. DNA of the CDR3: TGTGCCAGCTCTCCCCCGGGGAGGGGAAACTACGAGCAGTACTTC. Looking up the rest from reference TRBV18 and TRBJ2-7 gives the full variable domain: NAGVMQNPRHLVRRRGQEARLRCSPMKGHSHVYWYRQLPEEGLKFMVYLQKENIIDESGMPKERFSAEFPKEGPSILRIQQVVRGDSAAYFCASSPPGRGNYEQYFGPGTRLTVT.

This chain uses TRBV11-2 with TRBJ2-3, with TRBD1 matching over 9 bases. The CDR3 totals 16 residues. Germline CDR1 reads SGHAT; CDR2 reads FQNNGV. Losses at the gene ends were 3 bases for V and 6 bases for J; bases not matched to a gene: 10. CDR3 sequence: CASSLDRGQNVDTQYF. The DNA of the CDR3 is TGTGCCAGCAGCTTGGACAGGGGCCAAAATGTCGATACGCAGTATTTT.

The chain uses TRBV29-1 and TRBJ1-1, with no clear D. Per germline, CDR1 SQVTM and CDR2 ANQGSEA. CDR3 length equals 13 residues. Trimming pared 3 bases from V and 4 bases from J, leaving 12 bases between. The CDR3: CSVERLLGTEAFF. CDR3 bases: TGCAGCGTTGAGCGGCTTCTGGGCACTGAAGCTTTCTTT.

This clone appeared a single time. Other DNA sequences in the sample encode the same CDR3. The V call is TRBV5-1, the J call TRBJ1-1; TRBD1 matches at 8 bases. With 4 bases clipped from V and 1 base from J, the junction kept 6 bases outside the gene matches. The CDR3 is made up of 15 amino acids. From germline, CDR1 is SGHRS and CDR2 YFSETQ. CDR3: CASSLAGTGNTEAFF. The CDR3 bases are TGCGCCAGCAGCCTCGCCGGGACAGGGAACACTGAAGCTTTCTTT. Full variable domain (outside the CDR3, taken from reference TRBV5-1 and TRBJ1-1): KAGVTQTPRYLIKTRGQQVTLSCSPISGHRSVSWYQQTPGQGLQFLFEYFSETQRNKGNFPGRFSGRQFSNSRSEMNVSTLELGDSALYLCASSLAGTGNTEAFFGQGTRLTVV.

This clone was seen just once. The genes are TRBV6-1 and TRBJ2-1; D may be TRBD2 (5 bases). The CDR3 contains 15 residues. Looked up from germline, CDR1 is MNHNS and CDR2 is SASEGT. The V and J ends lost 2 bases and 9 bases respectively, with 17 bases between them. CDR3 sequence reads: CASSELPGRGAEQFF. The CDR3 DNA reads as TGTGCCAGCAGTGAACTACCGGGGAGAGGAGCTGAGCAGTTCTTC.

With regard to this clone: Additional DNA sequences in this sample encode the identical CDR3. The chain recombines TRBV5-1 with TRBJ2-7; D not resolved. Germline lookup yields CDR1 SGHRS and CDR2 YFSETQ. The CDR3 covers 13 residues. The V end was cut by 4 bases, the J end by 3 bases, with 11 bases between. CDR3 amino acids: CASSPRISYEQYF. The CDR3 DNA sequence: TGCGCCAGCAGCCCCCGTATCAGCTACGAGCAGTACTTC.

The rearrangement uses TRBV18 and TRBJ2-6; TRBD2 is a possible D gene (5 bases). The germline V gene has CDR1 KGHSH and CDR2 LQKENI. V was pared by 8 bases and J by 0 bases, with 20 bases between. The CDR3 totals 18 residues. CDR3 sequence: CASTEDRTGFSGANVLTF. The DNA for the CDR3 is TGTGCCAGCACGGAAGACCGGACGGGATTCTCTGGGGCCAACGTCCTGACTTTC.

This sequence joins TRBV6-4 and TRBJ1-2; TRBD1 matches 9 bases. Per the germline V gene, CDR1 is MRHNA and CDR2 is SNTAGT. This CDR3 is built from 13 residues. V trimming: 6 bases; J trimming: 8 bases; junction bases outside the gene matches: 7. The DNA for the CDR3 is TGTGCCAGCAGGAAGGGACAGGGCGGCGGCTACACCTTC. Residues: CASRKGQGGGYTF.

This clone was detected a few times. The chain carries TRBV3-1 (or the pseudogene TRBV3-2) and TRBJ2-7; D is perhaps TRBD1 (6 bases). V was clipped by 4 bases and J by 3 bases, with 13 bases between them. The CDR3 has 14 residues. Germline lookup yields CDR1 LGHDT and CDR2 YNNKEL (reference sequence). CDR3 bases: TGTGCCAGCAGCCCCTTTGGGGGCAACTACGAGCAGTACTTC. Translating it yields CASSPFGGNYEQYF.

The CDR3 nucleotides are TGTGCCAGCAGTTACTCGTCAGTACCCCTCCACTTT. Amino acid sequence: CASSYSSVPLHF. The chain joins TRBV6-5 to TRBJ1-6; no definite D call. This CDR3 comprises 12 residues. V was shortened by 0 bases and J by 12 bases, with 6 bases between the two germline ends. Per the germline V gene, CDR1 is MNHEY and CDR2 is SVGAGI.

The gene calls are TRBV27 and TRBJ1-3; D is unresolved. CDR1 and CDR2 (germline): MNHEY, SMNVEV (reference sequence). The CDR3 covers 14 residues. V was pared by 11 bases and J by 0 bases, with 14 bases between. The CDR3 nucleotides are TGTGCCTCGGGGTATACCTCCTCTGGAAACACCATATATTTT. This translates into CASGYTSSGNTIYF.

The chain is built from TRBV4-3 and TRBJ2-7, with 7 nucleotides matching TRBD1. Germline V CDR1 and CDR2: LGHNA, YSLEER. The trim removed 3 bases at V and 3 bases at J, leaving 8 bases unmatched. This CDR3 contains 15 residues. The CDR3 region is CASSHNRGSGYEQYF. CDR3 in DNA: TGCGCCAGCAGCCATAACAGGGGTTCGGGCTACGAGCAGTACTTC.

This chain connects TRBV5-4 to TRBJ2-7, with 8 bases fitting TRBD1. Germline loops: CDR1 SGHNT, CDR2 YYREEE (reference sequence). The CDR3 loop spans 14 amino acids. J lost 7 bases, V lost 2 bases, and 8 bases had no gene match. The CDR3 coding sequence is TGTGCCAGCAGCTTACCAGGACAGGGTGGAGAGCAGTACTTC. This translates into CASSLPGQGGEQYF.

V gene TRBV18 combines with J gene TRBJ1-5; D possibly corresponds to TRBD1 (5 bases). This CDR3 has 14 amino acids. CDR1 KGHSH and CDR2 LQKENI come from the germline V gene. Deletions cut 6 bases from V and 0 bases from J, with 9 bases between. As DNA, the CDR3 is TGTGCCAGCTCGGGGGGGGTTAGCAATCAGCCCCAGCATTTT. Protein: CASSGGVSNQPQHF.

The chain carries TRBV12-3 or TRBV12-4 and TRBJ1-1, with D uncertain. This CDR3 contains 12 residues. Trimming took 7 bases from V and 4 from J, leaving 10 bases between them. DNA for the CDR3: TGTGCCAGCACCCCCGGTTTCACTGAAGCTTTCTTT. This gives the protein CASTPGFTEAFF.

The gene calls are TRBV19 and TRBJ1-2; D is ambiguous. CDR1 is LNHDA, CDR2 SQIVND, per germline (reference sequence). Trimming removed 8 bases at V and 8 bases at J, with 30 bases between. This CDR3 region has 17 residues. The chain's CDR3 is CASALGVTDLSSGGYTF. The CDR3 DNA sequence: TGTGCCAGTGCACTGGGAGTGACGGACCTCTCGTCGGGCGGCTACACCTTC. Looking up the rest from reference TRBV19 and TRBJ1-2 gives the full variable domain: DGGITQSPKYLFRKEGQNVTLSCEQNLNHDAMYWYRQDPGQGLRLIYYSQIVNDFQKGDIAEGYSVSREKKESFPLTVTSAQKNPTAFYLCASALGVTDLSSGGYTFGSGTRLTVV.

The chain uses TRBV18 and TRBJ1-1; TRBD1 might be the D (6 bases). The V end lost 3 bases, the J end lost 5 bases, and 7 bases lay between the germline ends. The length of the CDR3 is 12 residues. CDR1 and CDR2 (germline): KGHSH, LQKENI. The CDR3: CASSPQGTEAFF. Written as DNA, the CDR3 is TGTGCCAGCTCACCTCAGGGGACTGAAGCTTTCTTT.

This sequence joins TRBV3-1 (or the pseudogene TRBV3-2) and TRBJ2-5, with D possibly being TRBD1 (6 bases). Trimming cost V 5 bases and J 0 bases, with 16 bases left between them. The CDR3 is 16 residues long. In germline, CDR1 is LGHDT, CDR2 YNNKEL (reference sequence). CDR3 region: CASSGRSGQYQETQYF. The CDR3 DNA reads as TGTGCCAGCAGCGGACGTTCCGGACAGTACCAAGAGACCCAGTACTTC.

The gene calls are TRBV19 and TRBJ1-5; tentatively, D is TRBD1 (5 bases). The germline V and J ends were trimmed by 7 bases and 2 bases, with 15 bases remaining between them. Germline V lookup: CDR1 LNHDA, CDR2 SQIVND (reference sequence). The CDR3 is 15 residues long. The CDR3 coding sequence is TGTGCCAGTATTCCCAGGGCAGGGCGCAATCAGCCCCAGCATTTT. Amino acids: CASIPRAGRNQPQHF.